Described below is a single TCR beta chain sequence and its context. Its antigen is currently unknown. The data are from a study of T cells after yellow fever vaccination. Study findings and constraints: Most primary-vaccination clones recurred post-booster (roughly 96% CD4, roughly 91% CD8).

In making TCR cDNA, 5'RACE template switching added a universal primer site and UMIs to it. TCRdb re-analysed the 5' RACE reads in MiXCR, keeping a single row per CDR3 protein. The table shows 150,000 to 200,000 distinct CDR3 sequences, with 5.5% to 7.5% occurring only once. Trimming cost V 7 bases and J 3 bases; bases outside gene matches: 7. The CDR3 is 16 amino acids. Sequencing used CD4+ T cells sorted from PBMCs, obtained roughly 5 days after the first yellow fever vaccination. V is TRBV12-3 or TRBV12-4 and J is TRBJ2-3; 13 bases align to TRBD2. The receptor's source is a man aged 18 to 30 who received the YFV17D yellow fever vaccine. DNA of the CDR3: TGTGCCAGCATTGCACTAGCGGGGGGGTTAACAGATACGCAGTATTTT. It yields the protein CASIALAGGLTDTQYF.